These 31 T cell receptor beta chains came from one sample sequenced in a study of T cell repertoires in cytomegalovirus infection. From the reads, TCRdb called clonotypes with MiXCR, one entry per CDR3 protein. The sample lists approximately 100,000 distinct CDR3 sequences, around a quarter occurring once. The source material was CD8+ T cells from PBMCs. The receptors here all came from a human donor in good health (CMV status not recorded). Some clones in this sample may be carry-over from other donors' samples.

This chain links TRBV28 with TRBJ2-7; the match to TRBD1 covers 9 bases. The length of the CDR3 is 14 residues. CDR1 and CDR2 from the germline V gene are MDHEN and SYDVKM. Trimming at V came to 5 bases and at J to 3 bases, leaving 5 bases not matched to a gene. CDR3 in amino acids: CASSLTGGVYEQYF. DNA of the CDR3: TGTGCCAGCAGTCTGACAGGGGGGGTCTACGAGCAGTACTTC. The full variable domain, with the rest looked up from reference TRBV28 and TRBJ2-7, is DVKVTQSSRYLVKRTGEKVFLECVQDMDHENMFWYRQDPGLGLRLIYFSYDVKMKEKGDIPEGYSVSREKKERFSLILESASTNQTSMYLCASSLTGGVYEQYFGPGTRLTVT.

The gene calls are TRBV28 and TRBJ1-2; no clear D. V shed 3 bases and J shed 2 bases, with 13 bases lying between them. CDR3 length equals 15 residues. Germline CDR1 and CDR2: MDHEN and SYDVKM. CDR3 bases: TGTGCCAGCAGTTTGCCGCTTTTGGGCAACTATGGCTACACCTTC. It translates to CASSLPLLGNYGYTF.

In DNA, the CDR3 is TGCGCCAGCAGCCAAGACCTAGCGGGAGGCCTCTACAATGAGCAGTTCTTC. Translation: CASSQDLAGGLYNEQFF. The chain uses TRBV4-1 and TRBJ2-1, with 11 bases aligning to TRBD2. Germline values: CDR1 MGHRA, CDR2 YSYEKL. V gave up 0 bases and J gave up 3 bases; unmatched junction bases: 4. The CDR3 extends over 17 amino acids.

The sample holds a few counts of this clonotype. The chain has TRBV20-1 and TRBJ2-1, with TRBD1 identical over 11 bases. The CDR3 contains 16 residues. Trimming took 2 bases from V and 9 from J; bases not matched to a gene: 12. Germline assignment: CDR1 DFQATT and CDR2 SNEGSKA (reference sequence). CDR3 region: CSARQRDRGIAGEQFF. The CDR3 nucleotides read TGCAGTGCTAGACAAAGGGACAGGGGGATTGCGGGTGAGCAGTTCTTC.

This clonotype was detected ten times or more. This chain joins TRBV7-2 and TRBJ1-6, with a possible D match to TRBD1 (6 bases). CDR3 size: 17 residues. Germline CDR1 reads SGHTA; CDR2 reads FQGNSA. Trimming pared 3 bases from V and 2 bases from J, leaving 14 bases between. The DNA for the CDR3 is TGTGCCAGCAGCTTGCCCTTGGGGGCCCCCTATAATTCACCCCTCCACTTT. Translating gives CASSLPLGAPYNSPLHF.

A few counts support this clonotype. V and J are TRBV6-2 or TRBV6-3 and TRBJ2-2; TRBD2 agrees at 7 bases. Unmatched junction bases numbered 7, after V lost 3 bases and J lost 0 bases. Germline CDR1 MNHEY, CDR2 SVGEGT. The CDR3 consists of 17 residues. CDR3 sequence: CASSYPPGGSNTGELFF. CDR3 in DNA: TGTGCCAGCAGTTATCCCCCGGGGGGATCGAACACCGGGGAGCTGTTTTTT.

This clonotype was counted a few times. The rearrangement links TRBV5-6 to TRBJ2-5; D uncertain. Germline CDR1 reads SGHDT; CDR2 reads YYEEEE. The germline V and J ends were trimmed by 0 bases and 2 bases, with 11 bases remaining between them. The CDR3 loop spans 15 amino acids. In nucleotides, the CDR3 is TGTGCCAGCAGCTTGGCGTCTAGTGGGCAAGAGACCCAGTACTTC. Residues: CASSLASSGQETQYF.

The table lists this clonotype with a count of one. This rearrangement joins TRBV6-2 or TRBV6-3 to TRBJ1-5; 8 bases are a match to TRBD1. CDR3 length equals 13 residues. The germline CDR1 and CDR2 sequences are MNHEY and SVGEGT. With V trimmed by 6 bases and J by 8 bases, 6 bases remained unmatched. CDR3: CASSLGQGKPQHF. CDR3 DNA: TGTGCCAGCAGCCTCGGACAGGGCAAGCCCCAGCATTTT.

This clonotype has a count of ten or more. The rearrangement joins TRBV7-9 to TRBJ2-1; 11 bases align to TRBD1. The germline CDR1 and CDR2 sequences are SEHNR and FQNEAQ (reference sequence). The CDR3 is made up of 15 amino acids. The V and J ends lost 5 bases and 6 bases, in that order; junction bases with no gene match: 6. CDR3 in amino acids: CASSPPGQGVNEQFF. The CDR3 DNA follows: TGTGCCAGCAGCCCTCCGGGACAGGGGGTCAATGAGCAGTTCTTC.

This clonotype was seen many times. The rearrangement joins TRBV29-1 to TRBJ2-3; D may be TRBD2 (6 bases). Germline CDR1 and CDR2: SQVTM and ANQGSEA. Trimming took 1 base from V and 2 from J, leaving 13 bases between them. The CDR3 is 15 residues long. The CDR3 nucleotides are TGCAGCGTTGAAGGGGGGGTCGGACTCACAGATACGCAGTATTTT. Protein: CSVEGGVGLTDTQYF.

This clonotype was seen only a few times. The genes are TRBV10-3 and TRBJ2-1, with D perhaps TRBD2 (6 bases). The length of the CDR3 is 14 residues. Trimming shortened V by 10 bases and J by 8 bases, and 21 bases separated the two germline ends. The germline CDR1 and CDR2 sequences are ENHRY and SYGVKD. The CDR3 region is CANRGSSAAHEQFF. The CDR3 DNA reads TGTGCCAACCGGGGGTCTTCAGCAGCCCATGAGCAGTTCTTC.

This rearrangement joins TRBV20-1 to TRBJ2-2, with TRBD1 matching over 11 bases. Germline V gene data show CDR1 as DFQATT and CDR2 as SNEGSKA (reference sequence). This CDR3 is built from 15 residues. Germline trimming cut 5 bases from V and 6 bases from J; bases unmatched to any gene: 8. CDR3 DNA: TGCAGTGCTGCAGGGGACAGGGGGAGGGCCGGGGAGCTGTTTTTT. This sequence encodes CSAAGDRGRAGELFF.

V is TRBV12-3 or TRBV12-4 and J is TRBJ2-3; D unclear. V was trimmed by 6 bases and J by 6 bases, leaving 10 bases between them. The CDR3 contains 12 residues. The CDR3, as DNA: TGTGCCAGCAGCCGCCCGGGTGATACGCAGTATTTT. It translates to CASSRPGDTQYF.

This clonotype showed up many times. This sequence joins TRBV25-1 and TRBJ2-5; D ambiguous. The CDR3 has 12 residues. Germline loops: CDR1 MGHDK, CDR2 SYGVNS. V was pared by 7 bases and J by 5 bases, with 11 bases between. CDR3 nucleotide sequence: TGTGCCAGCAAGTCCTCGTTGGAGACCCAGTACTTC. This translates into CASKSSLETQYF. Full variable domain (rest looked up from reference TRBV25-1 and TRBJ2-5): EADIYQTPRYLVIGTGKKITLECSQTMGHDKMYWYQQDPGMELHLIHYSYGVNSTEKGDLSSESTVSRIRTEHFPLTLESARPSHTSQYLCASKSSLETQYFGPGTRLLVL.

This chain links TRBV5-1 with TRBJ2-1; TRBD2 matches 14 bases. Germline V gives CDR1 SGHRS, CDR2 YFSETQ. J was trimmed by 10 bases and V by 3 bases; bases with no gene match: 6. The CDR3 runs to 15 residues. CDR3 bases: TGCGCCAGCAGCTCCGGACTAGCGGGGGGAGGAGAGCAGTTCTTC. Its translation is CASSSGLAGGGEQFF.

This clonotype showed up many times. The rearrangement uses TRBV7-2 and TRBJ2-2, with D unresolved. Per germline, CDR1 SGHTA and CDR2 FQGNSA. The length of the CDR3 is 11 residues. Trimming left V 8 bases short and J 9 bases short, with 10 bases between. The CDR3 bases are TGTGCCAGCGGTACGGGCCGGGAGCTGTTTTTT. Residues: CASGTGRELFF.

V usage is TRBV20-1 and J usage is TRBJ2-3; TRBD2 aligns across 7 bases. The germline gives CDR1 DFQATT, CDR2 SNEGSKA (reference sequence). V shed 6 bases, J shed 3 bases, and the junction held 9 bases outside the gene matches. This CDR3 has 14 residues. CDR3 nucleotides: TGCAGTGCCCGGGACTACGACTTGACAGATACGCAGTATTTT. Translated, it gives CSARDYDLTDTQYF.

This clonotype was seen a handful of times. V usage is TRBV19 and J usage is TRBJ1-6; D is ambiguous. CDR3 size: 12 residues. Per germline, CDR1 LNHDA and CDR2 SQIVND (reference sequence). The V end lost 3 bases, the J end lost 13 bases, and 10 bases lay between the germline ends. The CDR3 is CASSIPGIPLHF. The CDR3 bases are TGTGCCAGTAGTATCCCCGGAATCCCCCTCCACTTT.

This clonotype came up many times. The gene calls are TRBV7-2 and TRBJ2-7; D call uncertain. There are 13 residues in the CDR3. Germline V gives CDR1 SGHTA, CDR2 FQGNSA. The V gene lost 4 bases and the J gene lost 7 bases, with 14 bases spanning the gap. The CDR3 DNA follows: TGTGCCAGCAGCTGGGGTCTCGGGTGGGAGCAGTACTTC. It yields the protein CASSWGLGWEQYF.

This clonotype occurred a few times. The chain has TRBV6-6 and TRBJ2-7; 9 bases line up with TRBD1. Looked up from germline, CDR1 is MNHNY and CDR2 is SVGAGI (reference sequence). J was trimmed by 2 bases and V by 9 bases; bases with no gene match: 5. The CDR3 is made up of 13 amino acids. CDR3 bases: TGTGCCAGTTGGACAGGGGCGCCCTACGAGCAGTACTTC. It yields the protein CASWTGAPYEQYF.

This clonotype was seen ten or more times. The chain has TRBV28 and TRBJ1-1, with D hard to call. Trimming removed 6 bases from V and 0 bases from J, with 17 bases in between. This CDR3 has 16 amino acids. Germline loops: CDR1 MDHEN, CDR2 SYDVKM. The CDR3 is CASRYIRTLMNTEAFF. CDR3 DNA: TGTGCCAGCAGATATATCAGGACGCTTATGAACACTGAAGCTTTCTTT.

Turning to this clonotype: Since a much larger clone is just one base distant, this may be a read error. This chain joins TRBV7-3 and TRBJ2-7; D might be TRBD1 (5 bases). CDR1 and CDR2 (germline): SGHTA, FQGTGA. CDR3 length equals 13 residues. CDR3 protein: CVSSLIAGSEQYF. CDR3 in DNA: TGTGTCAGCAGCTTAATTGCAGGGTCCGAGCAGTACTTC.

This clonotype was recorded at least ten times. The chain couples TRBV7-2 to TRBJ1-5; possible D gene TRBD1, 6 bases. Germline V gene sequence: CDR1 SGHTA, CDR2 FQGNSA. Trimming cost V 1 base and J 4 bases, with 11 bases left between them. The CDR3 runs to 15 residues. The CDR3 here is CASSLVRGENQPQHF. For the CDR3, the DNA is TGTGCCAGCAGCTTAGTGAGGGGGGAAAATCAGCCCCAGCATTTT. The entire variable domain, with the rest obtained from reference TRBV7-2 and TRBJ1-5, is as follows: GAGVSQSPSNKVTEKGKDVELRCDPISGHTALYWYRQSLGQGLEFLIYFQGNSAPDKSGLPSDRFSAERTGGSVSTLTIQRTQQEDSAVYLCASSLVRGENQPQHFGDGTRLSIL.

This clonotype was picked up many times. V usage is TRBV7-6 and J usage is TRBJ2-2; D remains unclear. V was clipped by 7 bases and J by 5 bases, with 11 bases between them. Germline CDR1 reads SGHVS; CDR2 reads FNYEAQ. The CDR3 sequence is 13 residues long. This chain's CDR3 is CASTKKATGELFF. The CDR3 nucleotides are TGTGCCAGCACCAAAAAGGCGACCGGGGAGCTGTTTTTT.

This clonotype was seen a handful of times. The gene calls are TRBV12-3 or TRBV12-4 and TRBJ2-1; TRBD1 matches 8 bases. V gave up 6 bases and J gave up 0 bases; unmatched junction bases: 4. This CDR3 spans 15 amino acids. Here the CDR3 DNA reads TGTGCCAGCAGCACCACAGGGGGCTCCTACAATGAGCAGTTCTTC. Protein sequence: CASSTTGGSYNEQFF.

The chain has TRBV24-1 and TRBJ2-1, with 8 nucleotides matching TRBD1. This CDR3 is built from 16 residues. J gave up 7 bases and V 3 bases, and 10 bases lay outside the gene matches. Germline loops: CDR1 KGHDR, CDR2 SFDVKD. Here the CDR3 DNA reads TGTGCCACCAGTGATCCGCGGACAGGGCTTGGGAATGAGCAGTTCTTC. It yields the protein CATSDPRTGLGNEQFF.

V and J are TRBV12-5 and TRBJ2-1; no reliable D call. CDR1 LGHNT and CDR2 FRNRAP come from the germline V gene. V gave up 0 bases and J gave up 6 bases, with 12 bases separating them. The CDR3 consists of 15 residues. Here the CDR3 reads CASGLVQVVFNEQFF. In nucleotides, the CDR3 is TGTGCTAGTGGTTTGGTACAAGTGGTATTCAATGAGCAGTTCTTC.

This clonotype was seen more than once but under ten times. The chain combines TRBV28 with TRBJ2-3; a weak D match, TRBD2 (6 bases). The length of the CDR3 is 17 residues. Trimming cost V 4 bases and J 2 bases, with 19 bases left between them. CDR1 is MDHEN, CDR2 SYDVKM, per germline. The chain's CDR3 is CASSSLVWRDITDTQYF. The CDR3 bases are TGTGCCAGCAGTTCGCTAGTGTGGCGGGATATCACAGATACGCAGTATTTT.

In the case of this clonotype: No conserved phenylalanine or tryptophan ends this CDR3, so it is likely a read error. This rearrangement joins TRBV30 to TRBJ2-7; 10 bases map to TRBD1. The CDR3 runs to 14 residues. Germline values: CDR1 GTSNPN, CDR2 SVGIG (reference sequence). V shed 7 bases, J shed 1 base, and the junction held 7 bases outside the gene matches. CDR3 DNA: TGTGCCTCATCCTGGACAGGGGGTTCCTACGAGCAGTACTCC. It translates to CASSWTGGSYEQYS.

The J gene is TRBJ1-1, the V gene TRBV12-3 or TRBV12-4; TRBD1 is a possible D gene (6 bases). The length of the CDR3 is 15 residues. Trimming cost V 7 bases and J 1 base, with 16 bases left between them. CDR3 sequence (DNA): TGTGCCAGCACCCCTTCCGGGACACCGAACACTGAAGCTTTCTTT. Protein sequence: CASTPSGTPNTEAFF.

The chain has TRBV6-8 and TRBJ2-7, with TRBD1 matching 7 bases. Trimming at V came to 6 bases and at J to 3 bases, leaving 8 bases not matched to a gene. The CDR3 is 14 amino acids. The germline V gene has CDR1 MNHGY and CDR2 SAAAGT. CDR3 amino acids: CASSSGQLDYEQYF. CDR3 in DNA: TGTGCCAGCAGCTCGGGACAGCTGGACTACGAGCAGTACTTC.